These 4 T cell receptor beta chains originate from one sample sequenced in a study of T cell repertoires in cytomegalovirus infection. One entry per CDR3 protein results from TCRdb running MiXCR on the reads. The top ten clones hold more than 10% of a sample with hundreds of thousands of distinct CDR3 sequences, 15% to 20% of them seen once. Sequencing was carried out using PBMCs. The receptor set was obtained from a human donor in good health (CMV status not recorded). Some clones in this sample may be carry-over from other donors' samples.

This chain links TRBV29-1 with TRBJ1-2, with D hard to call. The CDR3 is 11 amino acids. Trimming stripped 7 bases from V and 7 bases from J, with 13 bases between. Germline assignment: CDR1 SQVTM and CDR2 ANQGSEA. CDR3 protein: CSGRTELGYTF. As DNA, the CDR3 is TGCAGCGGAAGAACAGAGCTTGGCTACACCTTC.

The chain employs TRBV6-1 and TRBJ2-1, with no clear D. Germline V gives CDR1 MNHNS, CDR2 SASEGT. Trimming removed 3 bases at V and 0 bases at J, with 12 bases between. The CDR3 extends over 16 amino acids. The CDR3 loop is CASSERHDSSYNEQFF. The CDR3 bases are TGTGCCAGCAGTGAGCGACACGATAGCTCCTACAATGAGCAGTTCTTC.

The chain recombines TRBV6-2 or TRBV6-3 with TRBJ2-3; D might be TRBD1 (5 bases). The CDR3 totals 15 residues. V shed 6 bases and J shed 3 bases, with 16 bases lying between them. From germline, CDR1 is MNHEY and CDR2 SVGEGT. The DNA of the CDR3 is TGTGCCAGCAGCCCTATGGCAGGGATAACAGATACGCAGTATTTT. Amino acid sequence: CASSPMAGITDTQYF.

The chain combines TRBV20-1 with TRBJ2-5; D assignment may be TRBD1 or TRBD2 (5 bases each). The CDR3 is 15 amino acids. Trimming took 0 bases from V and 1 from J, leaving 12 bases between them. Germline CDR1 is DFQATT and CDR2 is SNEGSKA (reference sequence). In DNA, the CDR3 is TGCAGTGCTAGAGATCGGGAAGGGGCCCAAGAGACCCAGTACTTC. Its protein product is CSARDREGAQETQYF.